These 18 T cell receptor beta chains were all obtained from the same sample, sequenced in a study of T-cell reconstitution after alpha-beta-depleted transplantation in children (dated by TCRdb to the mid-2010s). This specimen's treatment or condition label, per the study, means: allogeneic hematopoietic cell transplantation with graft depleted of TCRalphabeta T cells and CD19 B cells. The library was made by PCR. Instrument on record: Illumina HiSeq 2500. To normalize quantification of the TCRbeta repertoire, the TCR libraries were built with molecular barcoding that relied on unique molecular identifiers. TCRdb ran its own pipeline on the public reads, namely fastp trimming at Q25 and MiXCR clone calling, and kept in-frame beta chains. Every CDR3 protein is listed once, alongside the most common genes and DNA of its rows. The sample profile shows under 450,000 distinct CDR3 sequences; about a sixth of them were found once. 25% to 35% of the sample rests with the top ten.

Here the sequenced sample was PBMCs, mostly from graft donor cells, taken 360 days after TCRalphabeta/CD19-depleted stem cell transplant. These receptors were collected from a boy less than two years old who had a stem cell transplant for Wiskott-Aldrich syndrome, so the T cells may come from the graft donor.

V is TRBV6-6 and J is TRBJ2-3; D gene unclear. Germline lookup yields CDR1 MNHNY and CDR2 SVGAGI (reference sequence). The V gene lost 5 bases and the J gene lost 6 bases, with 9 bases spanning the gap. There are 12 residues in the CDR3. The CDR3 reads CASSPVFDTQYF. CDR3 coding DNA: TGTGCCAGCAGTCCTGTTTTTGATACGCAGTATTTT.

In its sample, this clonotype was seen many times. The chain recombines TRBV7-9 with TRBJ2-7; TRBD2 matches 8 bases. This CDR3 comprises 13 residues. Germline CDR1 is SEHNR and CDR2 is FQNEAQ (reference sequence). V shed 5 bases, J shed 2 bases, and the junction held 2 bases outside the gene matches. The CDR3 reads CASSHGGAYEQYF. As DNA, the CDR3 is TGTGCCAGCAGCCACGGGGGGGCCTACGAGCAGTACTTC.

V is TRBV12-3 or TRBV12-4 and J is TRBJ2-5; no firm D call. V lost 3 bases to trimming and J lost 7 bases, with 15 bases between them. This CDR3 has 14 amino acids. The CDR3 loop reads CASSLASKGWTQYF. CDR3 nucleotides: TGTGCCAGCAGTTTGGCTAGTAAAGGGTGGACCCAGTACTTC.

The genes are TRBV4-3 and TRBJ2-5; D is ambiguous. The CDR3 runs to 15 residues. With 1 base removed from V and 2 bases from J, the gap between germline ends came to 11 bases. The germline V gene encodes CDR1 LGHNA and CDR2 YSLEER. CDR3 sequence reads: CASSQALAEQETQYF. The CDR3 DNA follows: TGCGCCAGCAGCCAAGCCCTGGCAGAACAAGAGACCCAGTACTTC.

The chain links TRBV20-1 to TRBJ2-7; 12 positions match TRBD2. The CDR3 contains 15 residues. The V gene end was trimmed by 0 bases and the J gene end by 4 bases; junction bases not matched to a gene: 4. From germline, CDR1 is DFQATT and CDR2 SNEGSKA (reference sequence). The CDR3 sequence: CSARDPTSGGYEQYF. DNA of the CDR3: TGCAGTGCTAGAGACCCGACTAGCGGGGGATACGAGCAGTACTTC.

A few counts support this clonotype. The chain combines TRBV6-9 with TRBJ2-1; either TRBD1 or TRBD2 may supply D (6 bases each). Germline values: CDR1 MNHGY, CDR2 SVAAGI. The CDR3 is 14 amino acids. V dropped 7 bases and J dropped 7 bases, with 17 bases sitting between them. This CDR3 reads CASKVFRGRNEQFF. The CDR3 DNA reads TGTGCCAGCAAGGTCTTTCGGGGGCGGAATGAGCAGTTCTTC.

The chain is built from TRBV12-3 or TRBV12-4 and TRBJ1-5; weak D call: TRBD1 (5 bases). Trimming shortened V by 2 bases and J by 2 bases, and 13 bases separated the two germline ends. This CDR3 has 16 residues. CDR3 DNA sequence: TGTGCCAGCAGTTTATATCAGGGTGCGGGCAATCAGCCCCAGCATTTT. Protein: CASSLYQGAGNQPQHF.

In this sample, this clonotype turned up a few times. The chain uses TRBV15 and TRBJ2-7; D call uncertain. The CDR3 sequence is 16 residues long. The V end was cut by 0 bases, the J end by 2 bases, with 14 bases between. Germline V gene lookup returns CDR1 LNHNV and CDR2 YYDKDF (reference sequence). The CDR3 spells CATSRDPDDQTYEQYF. The CDR3 DNA sequence: TGTGCCACCAGCAGAGACCCAGACGATCAAACCTACGAGCAGTACTTC. The full variable domain, its missing parts supplied by reference TRBV15 and TRBJ2-7, is DAMVIQNPRYQVTQFGKPVTLSCSQTLNHNVMYWYQQKSSQAPKLLFHYYDKDFNNEADTPDNFQSRRPNTSFCFLDIRSPGLGDTAMYLCATSRDPDDQTYEQYFGPGTRLTVT.

This clonotype was found a few times. This rearrangement joins TRBV6-4 to TRBJ1-5; 10 nucleotides align to TRBD1. CDR1 is MRHNA and CDR2 is SNTAGT in the germline V gene. The junction had 12 bases not matched to a gene; V was cut back by 2 bases and J by 2 bases. The CDR3 contains 19 residues. The CDR3 is CASSDIKAGTGARNQPQHF. The CDR3 region has the DNA TGTGCCAGCAGTGACATCAAAGCCGGGACAGGGGCCCGCAATCAGCCCCAGCATTTT.

This chain uses TRBV7-9 with TRBJ2-5; 7 bases are a match to TRBD1. The ends lost 3 bases at V and 2 bases at J; junction bases unmatched: 6. Germline loops: CDR1 SEHNR, CDR2 FQNEAQ (reference sequence). The CDR3 loop spans 15 amino acids. The CDR3 DNA sequence: TGTGCCAGCAGCTTTATAGGGGGCCAACAAGAGACCCAGTACTTC. Protein product: CASSFIGGQQETQYF.

In DNA, the CDR3 is TGTGCCAGCGGGACTAGCGGGAGAGGGGATACGCAGTATTTT. As protein: CASGTSGRGDTQYF. The chain is built from TRBV11-2 and TRBJ2-3; 14 bases line up with TRBD2. The V gene's germline CDR1 is SGHAT and CDR2 FQNNGV. The CDR3 has 14 amino acids. Trimming took 8 bases from V and 6 from J; bases not matched to a gene: 4.

This clonotype showed up just a few times. CDR3 loop: CSAKGRGLSYEQYF. Written as DNA, the CDR3 is TGCAGTGCTAAGGGCAGGGGACTTTCCTACGAGCAGTACTTC. The V gene is TRBV20-1, the J gene TRBJ2-7; perhaps D is TRBD1 or TRBD2 (6 bases each). Germline values: CDR1 DFQATT, CDR2 SNEGSKA (reference sequence). CDR3 length equals 14 residues. V was trimmed by 4 bases and J by 1 base, leaving 14 bases between them.

This clonotype turned up a few times. The chain links TRBV7-2 to TRBJ2-5; TRBD1 is a possible D gene (7 bases). This CDR3 region has 14 residues. Per the germline V gene, CDR1 is SGHTA and CDR2 is FQGNSA. V gave up 2 bases and J gave up 9 bases, with 16 bases separating them. CDR3 loop: CASSLYFQGDSQYF. CDR3 nucleotides: TGTGCCAGCAGCTTATATTTCCAGGGGGACTCCCAGTACTTC. Full variable domain (missing parts from reference TRBV7-2 and TRBJ2-5): GAGVSQSPSNKVTEKGKDVELRCDPISGHTALYWYRQSLGQGLEFLIYFQGNSAPDKSGLPSDRFSAERTGGSVSTLTIQRTQQEDSAVYLCASSLYFQGDSQYFGPGTRLLVL.

A remark on this clonotype: At one end the junction does not follow the germline gene, possibly because of a read error. This chain uses TRBV12-3 or TRBV12-4 with TRBJ2-3; perhaps TRBD1 as D (6 bases). The CDR3 length is 12 residues. CDR3 loop: CASSLTGSSGVF. DNA for the CDR3: TGTGCCAGCAGTTTAACGGGTTCTTCAGGGGTTTTT.

This clonotype was seen repeatedly, ten times or more. The gene calls are TRBV6-2 or TRBV6-3 and TRBJ2-1; D uncertain. V was pared by 3 bases and J by 4 bases, with 7 bases between. CDR1 MNHEY and CDR2 SVGEGT come from the germline V gene. The CDR3 loop spans 13 amino acids. DNA of the CDR3: TGTGCCAGCAGTTATATGGAATACAATGAGCAGTTCTTC. Protein product: CASSYMEYNEQFF.

The chain uses TRBV29-1 and TRBJ1-1, with unresolved D. Germline V gives CDR1 SQVTM, CDR2 ANQGSEA. V was trimmed by 4 bases and J by 4 bases, leaving 16 bases between them. The CDR3 runs 14 residues. The CDR3 region has the DNA TGCAGCGTTGTAGGTCAGTCTGCGAGCACTGAAGCTTTCTTT. It translates to CSVVGQSASTEAFF.

The chain joins TRBV6-1 to TRBJ2-2; 7 nucleotides line up with TRBD2. This CDR3 comprises 15 residues. The germline V gene has CDR1 MNHNS and CDR2 SASEGT. The trim removed 3 bases at V and 5 bases at J, leaving 6 bases unmatched. The DNA of the CDR3 is TGTGCCAGCAGTGAGGGGGGGTGGCCGACCGGGGAGCTGTTTTTT. Protein sequence: CASSEGGWPTGELFF.

This clonotype showed up just a few times. The gene calls are TRBV14 and TRBJ2-3, with 9 bases aligning to TRBD1. Germline V gene sequence: CDR1 SGHDN, CDR2 FVKESK. The CDR3 has 14 amino acids. V shed 4 bases, J shed 5 bases, and the junction held 4 bases outside the gene matches. The CDR3 nucleotides are TGTGCCAGCAGCCGCCGGGACAGGGAAGATACGCAGTATTTT. Protein sequence: CASSRRDREDTQYF.